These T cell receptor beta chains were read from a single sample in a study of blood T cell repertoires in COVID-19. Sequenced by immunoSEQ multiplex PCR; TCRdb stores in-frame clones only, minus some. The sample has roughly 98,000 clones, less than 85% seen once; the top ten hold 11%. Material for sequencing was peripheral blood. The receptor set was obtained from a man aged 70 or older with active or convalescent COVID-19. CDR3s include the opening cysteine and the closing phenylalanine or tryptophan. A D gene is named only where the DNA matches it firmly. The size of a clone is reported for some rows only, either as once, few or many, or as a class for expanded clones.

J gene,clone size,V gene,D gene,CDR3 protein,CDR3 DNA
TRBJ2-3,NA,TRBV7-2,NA,CASSPRTDTQYF,TGTGCCAGCAGCCCTCGCACAGATACGCAGTATTTT
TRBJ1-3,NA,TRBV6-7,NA,CASSYTAPWGNTIYF,TGTGCCAGCAGTTACACTGCCCCGTGGGGAAACACCATATATTTT
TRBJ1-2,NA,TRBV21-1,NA,CASSKGTGLTNYGYTF,TGTGCCAGCAGCAAAGGGACAGGACTTACTAACTATGGCTACACCTTC
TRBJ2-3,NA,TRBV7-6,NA,CASSRVLSSTDTQYF,TGTGCCAGCAGCCGCGTCTTGTCTAGCACAGATACGCAGTATTTT
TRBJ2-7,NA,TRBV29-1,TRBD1,CSVIGYRQGKDPYEQYF,TGCAGCGTTATCGGCTACCGACAGGGAAAGGATCCTTACGAGCAGTACTTC
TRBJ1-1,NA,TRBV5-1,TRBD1,CASRSTGPRVNTEAFF,TGCGCCAGCAGGTCGACAGGGCCCCGAGTGAACACTGAAGCTTTCTTT
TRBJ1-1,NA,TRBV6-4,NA,CASSPTMNTEAFF,TGTGCCAGCAGTCCGACTATGAACACTGAAGCTTTCTTT
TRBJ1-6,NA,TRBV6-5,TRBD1,CASTLGDSYNSPLHF,TGTGCCAGCACCTTAGGGGACAGCTATAATTCACCCCTCCACTTT
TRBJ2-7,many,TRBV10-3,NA,CAITEGLNYEQYF,TGTGCCATCACGGAGGGTTTGAACTACGAGCAGTACTTC
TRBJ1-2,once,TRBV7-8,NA,CASSLGTYYGYTF,TGTGCCAGCAGCTTAGGTACTTACTATGGCTACACCTTC
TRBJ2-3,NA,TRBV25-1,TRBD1,CASSETGASTDTQYF,TGTGCCAGCAGTGAAACAGGGGCTAGCACAGATACGCAGTATTTT
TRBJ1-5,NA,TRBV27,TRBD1,CASSPGQGGNQPQHF,TGTGCCAGCAGCCCAGGACAGGGGGGGAATCAGCCCCAGCATTTT
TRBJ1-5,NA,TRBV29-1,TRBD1,CSVRQGFNQPQHF,TGCAGCGTTAGACAGGGTTTCAATCAGCCCCAGCATTTT
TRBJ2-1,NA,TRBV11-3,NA,CASSLSSYNEQFF,TGTGCCAGCAGCCTTAGCTCCTACAATGAGCAGTTCTTC
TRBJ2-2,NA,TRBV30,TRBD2,CAWSGGVSNTGELFF,TGTGCCTGGAGCGGGGGGGTATCGAACACCGGGGAGCTGTTTTTT
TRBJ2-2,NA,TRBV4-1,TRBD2,CASSQRTGAGATNTGELFF,TGCGCCAGCAGCCAGAGAACGGGAGCGGGGGCTACGAACACCGGGGAGCTGTTTTTT
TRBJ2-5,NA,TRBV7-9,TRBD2,CASSLSGGGVAETQYF,TGTGCCAGCAGCTTAAGTGGCGGGGGGGTGGCAGAGACCCAGTACTTC
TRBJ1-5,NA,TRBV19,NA,CASSIERFGGSNQPQHF,TGTGCCAGTAGTATAGAGCGCTTCGGGGGGAGCAATCAGCCCCAGCATTTT
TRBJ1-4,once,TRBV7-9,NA,CASSSTGKGNEKLFF,TGTGCCAGCAGCTCCACAGGGAAAGGGAATGAAAAACTGTTTTTT
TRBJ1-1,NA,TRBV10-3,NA,CASGLGASTEAFF,TGTGCCAGTGGTTTGGGGGCGAGCACTGAAGCTTTCTTT
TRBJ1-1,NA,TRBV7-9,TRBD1,CASRFDRGPDTEAFF,TGTGCCAGCAGGTTCGACAGGGGGCCGGACACTGAAGCTTTCTTT
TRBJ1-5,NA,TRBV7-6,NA,CASSLQGNQPQHF,TGTGCCAGCAGCTTACAGGGTAATCAGCCCCAGCATTTT
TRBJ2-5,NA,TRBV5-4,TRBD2,CASSLETSGGETQYF,TGTGCCAGCAGCCTAGAAACTAGCGGGGGGGAGACCCAGTACTTC
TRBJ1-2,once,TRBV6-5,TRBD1,CARGDRGLGYTF,TGTGCCAGAGGGGACAGAGGTTTAGGCTACACCTTC
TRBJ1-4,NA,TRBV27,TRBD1,CASSPNPTGQTEKLFF,TGTGCCAGCAGTCCCAACCCGACAGGGCAAACGGAAAAACTGTTTTTT
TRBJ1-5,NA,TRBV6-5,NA,CASSPGHPAPQHF,TGTGCCAGCAGTCCGGGACACCCGGCGCCCCAGCATTTT
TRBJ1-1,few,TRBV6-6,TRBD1,CASRLDRGREAFF,TGTGCCAGCAGACTCGACAGGGGGCGTGAAGCTTTCTTT
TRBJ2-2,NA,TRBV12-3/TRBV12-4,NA,CASSLEGGELFF,TGTGCCAGCAGTCTCGAGGGCGGGGAGCTGTTTTTT
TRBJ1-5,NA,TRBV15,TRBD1,CATSDRDRHNQPQHF,TGTGCCACCAGCGACCGGGACAGACACAATCAGCCCCAGCATTTT
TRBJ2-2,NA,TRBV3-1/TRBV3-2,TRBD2,CASSRAGGGTGELFF,TGTGCCAGCAGCCGAGCGGGGGGAGGAACCGGGGAGCTGTTTTTT
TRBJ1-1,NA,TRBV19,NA,CASSERGLAFF,TGTGCCAGTAGTGAGCGGGGCTTGGCTTTCTTT
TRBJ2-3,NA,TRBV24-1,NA,CATSEGLGTDTQYF,TGTGCCACCAGTGAGGGCCTGGGCACAGATACGCAGTATTTT
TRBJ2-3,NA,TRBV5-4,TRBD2,CASGLAGGPDTQYF,TGTGCCAGCGGACTAGCGGGGGGCCCAGATACGCAGTATTTT
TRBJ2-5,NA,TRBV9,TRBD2,CASSVGSSGGPLETQYF,TGTGCCAGCAGCGTAGGGTCTAGCGGGGGGCCCTTGGAGACCCAGTACTTC
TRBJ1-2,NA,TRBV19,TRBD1,CASSTMTGSRGYTF,TGTGCCAGTAGTACGATGACAGGGTCCCGGGGCTACACCTTC
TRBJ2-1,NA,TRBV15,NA,CATSRRQSDEQFF,TGTGCCACCAGCAGACGACAGTCGGATGAGCAGTTCTTC
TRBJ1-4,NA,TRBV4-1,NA,CASSQEGLNEKLFF,TGCGCCAGCAGCCAAGAGGGCCTTAATGAAAAACTGTTTTTT
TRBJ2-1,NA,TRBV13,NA,CASRMGTLDDNEQFF,TGTGCCAGCAGGATGGGGACTCTGGACGACAATGAGCAGTTCTTC
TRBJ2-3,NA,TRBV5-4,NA,CASSAGQITDTQYF,TGTGCCAGCAGCGCGGGACAGATCACAGATACGCAGTATTTT
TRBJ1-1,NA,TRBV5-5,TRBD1,CASSLGQGVNTEAFF,TGTGCCAGCAGCTTGGGACAGGGTGTGAACACTGAAGCTTTCTTT
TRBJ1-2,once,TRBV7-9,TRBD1,CASSLGGPRDRGRYGYTF,TGTGCCAGCAGCTTAGGGGGCCCACGGGACAGGGGACGCTATGGCTACACCTTC
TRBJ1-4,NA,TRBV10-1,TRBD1,CASSDSPGQGNEKLFF,TGCGCCAGCAGTGATTCACCGGGACAGGGGAACGAAAAACTGTTTTTT
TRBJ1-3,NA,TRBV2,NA,CASGFMGAAQYF,TGTGCCAGCGGATTTATGGGGGCAGCCCAATATTTT
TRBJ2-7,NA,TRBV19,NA,CASSMASGDYEQYF,TGTGCCAGTAGTATGGCCTCCGGGGACTACGAGCAGTACTTC
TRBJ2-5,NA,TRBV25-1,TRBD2,CASSGTSGGETQYF,TGTGCCAGCAGCGGGACTAGCGGGGGGGAGACCCAGTACTTC
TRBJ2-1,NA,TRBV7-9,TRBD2,CASSPTIGLAGTSYNEQFF,TGTGCCAGCAGCCCTACGATCGGACTAGCGGGGACCTCCTACAATGAGCAGTTCTTC
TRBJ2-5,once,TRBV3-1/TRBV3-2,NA,CASSLPTVQETQYF,TGTGCCAGCAGCCTTCCGACAGTCCAAGAGACCCAGTACTTC
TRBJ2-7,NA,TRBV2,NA,CASSVTSGYEQYF,TGTGCCAGCAGTGTAACGTCGGGGTACGAGCAGTACTTC
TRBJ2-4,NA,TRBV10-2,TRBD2,CASSENSGAIEGAKNIQYF,TGCGCCAGCAGTGAAAATAGCGGGGCTATTGAAGGGGCCAAAAACATTCAGTACTTC
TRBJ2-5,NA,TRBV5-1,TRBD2,CASSLTGAAGSRRETQYF,TGCGCCAGCAGCTTGACGGGAGCAGCGGGGTCCCGCCGAGAGACCCAGTACTTC
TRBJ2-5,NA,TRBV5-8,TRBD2,CASSDRRGGPETQYF,TGTGCCAGCAGCGATCGACGGGGGGGGCCCGAGACCCAGTACTTC
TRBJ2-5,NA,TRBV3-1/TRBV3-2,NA,CASSQYSDETQYF,TGTGCCAGCAGCCAATATAGTGATGAGACCCAGTACTTC
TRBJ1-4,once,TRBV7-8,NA,CASSPSGGRRGEKLFF,TGTGCCAGCAGCCCATCGGGGGGCCGTAGGGGTGAAAAACTGTTTTTT
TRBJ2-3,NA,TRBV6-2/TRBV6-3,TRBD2,CASSYLAGTLSDTQYF,TGTGCCAGCAGTTACCTAGCGGGGACGCTCTCAGATACGCAGTATTTT
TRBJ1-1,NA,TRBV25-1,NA,CASTLAADTEAFF,TGTGCCAGTACCTTAGCCGCAGACACTGAAGCTTTCTTT
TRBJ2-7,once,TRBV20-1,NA,CSARQGYEQYF,TGCAGTGCTCGGCAGGGCTACGAGCAGTACTTC
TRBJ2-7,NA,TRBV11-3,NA,CASKTSSYEQYF,TGTGCCAGCAAAACCAGCTCCTACGAGCAGTACTTC